This TCR beta chain was observed in a study of blood T cell repertoires in COVID-19. For the study at large: Acute-phase and convalescent COVID-19 samples originated in the United States, Italy and Spain.

As handled by the study authors: Amplification of reference gene primers provided the estimated nucleated cell counts. The method was immunoSEQ multiplex PCR; TCRdb's version includes in-frame clones alone and lacks a portion of them. That table furnishes V, J and clone size, whereas the DNA furnished D and trimming. The sample contains roughly 25,000 clones, 81% of which appear only once. Looked up from germline, CDR1 is LNHNV and CDR2 is YYDKDF (reference sequence). Trimming left V 3 bases short and J 3 bases short, with 14 bases between. The CDR3 extends over 15 amino acids. V and J are TRBV15 and TRBJ1-1; D is possibly TRBD1 (6 bases). The receptor was derived from a man aged 70-80 years with acute or convalescent COVID-19. The specimen was peripheral blood. The CDR3 nucleotides read TGTGCCACCAGCAGGGGGGCAGGGGTCGACACTGAAGCTTTCTTT. This codes for CATSRGAGVDTEAFF.